These 7 T cell receptor beta chains share one sample of origin, sequenced in a study of T cells in Graves' hyperthyroidism and ophthalmopathy. TCR beta CDR3 regions were amplified from RNA. In the first-round RT-PCR of the TCR CDR3, the HTBI primer set was used. TCRdb re-analysed the multiplex PCR reads in MiXCR, keeping a single row per CDR3 protein. The sample records approximately 400,000 distinct CDR3 sequences, about 14% being singletons. Material: blood. These receptors originate from a man aged 25 to 45 with Graves' hyperthyroidism that later progressed to Graves' ophthalmopathy.

This clonotype was detected ten times or more. Here the CDR3 DNA reads TGTGCCAGCAGATTGAGGGCCTATGGCTACACCTTC. As protein: CASRLRAYGYTF. This chain links TRBV2 with TRBJ1-2; D remains unclear. This CDR3 spans 12 amino acids. Germline CDR1 SNHLY, CDR2 FYNNEI. V was cut by 6 bases and J by 4 bases, with 9 bases left in between.

Ten or more counts support this clonotype. The chain is built from TRBV30 and TRBJ1-1, with D possibly matching TRBD1 (6 bases). Looked up from germline, CDR1 is GTSNPN and CDR2 is SVGIG (reference sequence). Trimming left V 3 bases short and J 3 bases short, with 11 bases between. The CDR3 is made up of 13 amino acids. The CDR3 DNA reads as TGTGCCTGGAGGTACAGGGCGCACACTGAAGCTTTCTTT. Translated: CAWRYRAHTEAFF.

This clonotype was detected many times. The chain is built from TRBV6-1 and TRBJ2-1, with D perhaps TRBD1 or TRBD2 (5 bases each). The CDR3 runs to 16 residues. Per the germline V gene, CDR1 is MNHNS and CDR2 is SASEGT. V shed 8 bases and J shed 0 bases, with 17 bases lying between them. The CDR3 spells CASWDVRKSSYNEQFF. The CDR3 DNA is TGTGCCAGCTGGGACGTCCGGAAGAGCTCCTACAATGAGCAGTTCTTC.

This clonotype was seen at least ten times. The chain employs TRBV11-2 and TRBJ2-7; D may correspond to TRBD1 or TRBD2 (5 bases each). The ends were cut back, 0 bases at V and 7 bases at J, with 7 bases in the middle. This CDR3 comprises 12 residues. Per the germline V gene, CDR1 is SGHAT and CDR2 is FQNNGV. CDR3 in DNA: TGTGCCAGCAGCTTAGAGAGGGGAGAGCAGTACTTC. Its translation is CASSLERGEQYF. Drawing the rest from reference TRBV11-2 and TRBJ2-7, the complete variable domain is EAGVAQSPRYKIIEKRQSVAFWCNPISGHATLYWYQQILGQGPKLLIQFQNNGVVDDSQLPKDRFSAERLKGVDSTLKIQPAKLEDSAVYLCASSLERGEQYFGPGTRLTVT.

This clonotype was seen at least ten times. The chain's CDR3 is CSASRGAAVYEQFF. CDR3 bases: TGCAGTGCTAGTCGGGGGGCCGCAGTTTATGAGCAGTTCTTC. V is TRBV20-1 and J is TRBJ2-1; tentatively, D is TRBD2 (7 bases). The CDR3 runs 14 residues. The germline V gene encodes CDR1 DFQATT and CDR2 SNEGSKA (reference sequence). Trimming took 3 bases from V and 8 from J, leaving 17 bases between them.

This clonotype was seen a handful of times. This chain connects TRBV6-5 to TRBJ1-5; no definite D call. Germline CDR1 is MNHEY and CDR2 is SVGAGI. Trimming took off 2 bases at V and 0 bases at J, with 5 bases between the two ends. The CDR3 runs to 14 residues. The DNA for the CDR3 is TGTGCCAGCAGTTACGCGGGTAGCAATCAGCCCCAGCATTTT. Protein product: CASSYAGSNQPQHF.

There are many counts of this clonotype. The chain has TRBV7-2 and TRBJ1-1; D is perhaps TRBD1 (5 bases). Trimming left V 1 base short and J 0 bases short, with 12 bases between. From germline, CDR1 is SGHTA and CDR2 FQGNSA. This CDR3 comprises 16 residues. The CDR3, as DNA: TGTGCCAGCAGCTTAGTTCACAGGCTCATGAACACTGAAGCTTTCTTT. Amino acid sequence: CASSLVHRLMNTEAFF.